This T cell receptor beta chain stems from a study of T cell repertoires in cytomegalovirus infection (dated by TCRdb to the late 2010s). About the study as a whole: Peptide stimulations targeted recently identified HLA-C-restricted CMV epitopes, whose presentation resists viral immunomodulation, together with well-studied HLA-B-restricted epitopes. The HLA type of each donor mattered for the analysis, because public TCR beta signatures pointed to carriage of CMV infection along with the matching HLA type.

The table lists this clonotype with a few counts. Its antigen is currently not known. Qualities for individual bases were not recorded, and no much larger clone is one base off. Beyond this particular receptor, the publication reports: In both this cohort and an independent approximately 400-donor cohort, the cumulative frequency of public TCR beta family members distinguished carriers of CMV infection plus the relevant HLA type. In the ex vivo response, HLA-C-restricted CMV-specific TCR beta clonotypes were dominant, and in two of eight donors the single most frequent clonotype came from this HLA-C-restricted group.

V is reduced by 0 bases and J by 6 bases, leaving a spacing of 14 bases between them. Looking up the germline V gene (reference sequence) yields CDR1 DFQATT and CDR2 SNEGSKA. The CDR3 runs 14 amino acids, cysteine and phenylalanine included. The only DNA kept is the CDR3, 42 bases in frame from the first base. Interpreted using the paper, the treatment or condition label stands for: in vitro stimulation with specific CMV peptide epitopes to enrich CMV-specific T cells. The run used an Illumina HiSeq 1500. TCRdb passed the public sequencing reads through fastp at Q25 and MiXCR, retaining productive beta sequences. Each entry is one CDR3 protein sequence, shown with its most common DNA and genes. This sample comprises hundreds of thousands of distinct CDR3 sequences, about 33% of them detected only once. Of the sample, roughly 15% falls within the top ten clones.

The receptor was isolated from a human donor in good health (CMV status not recorded). Some clones in this sample may be carry-over from other donors' samples. The chain was built from TRBV20-1 and TRBJ2-5; no D gene call is confident. Material: cultured PBMCs, obtained from culture after CMV antigen stimulation. The CDR3: CSARDYSGSKTQYF. The DNA reads as follows: TGCAGTGCTAGAGATTATTCCGGTTCCAAGACCCAGTACTTC.